Here is one TCR beta chain with its context. In assigning cohorts, the study relied on participant-reported clinical history. This specimen belongs to a study of blood T cell repertoires in COVID-19. In the study overall: Nucleic acid was either cDNA or gDNA, and it came from T cells, B-cell-depleted T cells, or PBMCs.

Methods used by the authors: Reference gene primer amplification gave estimated nucleated cell counts. Generated by immunoSEQ multiplex PCR, the TCRdb table keeps only in-frame clones and is missing some. Clone size and the V and J calls come from that table; the DNA yielded D and trimming. The sample includes a few hundred thousand clones, around 90% of them seen just once. The germline CDR1 and CDR2 sequences are SGHAT and FQNNGV. J was trimmed by 7 bases and V by 5 bases; bases with no gene match: 12. This CDR3 has 17 residues. This sequence was found in a man between 18 and 35 years old with acute COVID-19. Specimen: PBMCs or T cells enriched from blood (not recorded which). V usage is TRBV11-2 and J usage is TRBJ2-2; 11 positions match TRBD2. The DNA for the CDR3 is TGTGCCAGCAGCCGGGAGCTAGCGGGAGGACTGGACGGGGAGCTGTTTTTT. Its translation is CASSRELAGGLDGELFF.